This TCR beta chain was captured in a study of Ad26.COV2.S vaccination and SARS-CoV-2 variants. Study as a whole: It was the COV1001 Ad26.COV2.S trial arm that included the donor. Participants got Ad26.COV2.S intramuscularly, once or twice 56 days apart.

To note about this clone: Its target is unknown.

General study results and limits: It was vaccine recipients, not placebo recipients, who had the higher spike-specific TCR breadth.

Treatment denoted: some 19 received Ad26.COV2.S at low or high dose, single or two shots; about 5 received placebo; per-sample allocation not given. Vaccine and placebo recipients were sampled on day 63 after the first injection. Ad26 vector vaccine expressed Wuhan-strain SARS-CoV-2 spike. The data were produced by immunoSEQ multiplex PCR, yet TCRdb's version contains in-frame clones alone and is incomplete. The sample has about 440,000 clones, 90% seen once. This receptor was identified in a person aged 18-65 years who received the Ad26.COV2.S COVID-19 vaccine or a placebo. The sequencing used peripheral blood, collected in a trial of Ad26.COV2.S vaccine versus placebo.

The chain's CDR3 is CASSFSPAMNTEAFF. CDR3 bases: TGTGCCAGCAGTTTCTCTCCCGCTATGAACACTGAAGCTTTCTTT. The chain combines TRBV6-2 or TRBV6-3 with TRBJ1-1; no reliable D call. Germline values: CDR1 MNHEY, CDR2 SVGEGT. V lost 4 bases to trimming and J lost 0 bases, with 12 bases between them. The CDR3 has 15 amino acids.